These 29 T cell receptor beta chains were all obtained from the same sample, sequenced in a study of molecular identifiers for immune sequencing clone quantification. A single record per CDR3 protein comes from TCRdb applying MiXCR to the PCR reads. The sample has about 640,000 distinct CDR3 sequences, about 20% seen once; the top ten hold 0.75% to 0.95%. The sequenced material came from naive CD8+ T cells from blood, with Jurkat cell RNA spiked in. As for subset: FACS-sorted CD8+CD4-CCR7+CD45RA+ naive T cells. These receptors all stem from a human donor in good health. Some libraries in this study had Jurkat cell RNA spiked in.

This clonotype was counted at least ten times. The chain recombines TRBV4-3 with TRBJ2-2; tentatively, D is TRBD2 (6 bases). CDR3 length equals 14 residues. The V end was cut by 4 bases, the J end by 4 bases, with 10 bases between. Germline V gene data show CDR1 as LGHNA and CDR2 as YSLEER. The chain's CDR3 is CASSPDGSTGELFF. The CDR3 DNA is TGCGCCAGCAGCCCAGACGGGAGCACCGGGGAGCTGTTTTTT.

This clonotype appeared many times. The V and J genes are TRBV4-2 and TRBJ2-7; TRBD2 matches 7 bases. The junction had 6 bases not matched to a gene; V was cut back by 1 base and J by 3 bases. This CDR3 has 15 residues. Germline V gene data show CDR1 as LGHNA and CDR2 as YNFKEQ. The CDR3 reads CASSQGVASGYEQYF. CDR3 nucleotide sequence: TGTGCCAGCAGCCAAGGCGTGGCTAGCGGCTACGAGCAGTACTTC.

This clonotype has a handful of counts. The rearrangement links TRBV19 to TRBJ2-7, with D tentatively TRBD1 or TRBD2 (5 bases each). V dropped 1 base and J dropped 0 bases, with 10 bases sitting between them. The germline gives CDR1 LNHDA, CDR2 SQIVND (reference sequence). The CDR3 is made up of 15 amino acids. The CDR3 bases are TGTGCCAGTAGTATAGCTGCAGGGAGCTCCTACGAGCAGTACTTC. It encodes CASSIAAGSSYEQYF.

Ten or more counts support this clonotype. The chain links TRBV20-1 to TRBJ1-1; 7 nucleotides match TRBD1. The germline CDR1 and CDR2 sequences are DFQATT and SNEGSKA (reference sequence). This CDR3 region has 12 residues. V lost 6 bases and J lost 4; bases outside the gene matches: 5. The CDR3 loop reads CSASTGSTEAFF. The CDR3 region has the DNA TGCAGTGCGTCGACAGGGAGCACTGAAGCTTTCTTT.

This clonotype was counted ten times or more. The chain combines TRBV11-2 with TRBJ1-6; D is unresolved. Germline CDR1 and CDR2: SGHAT and FQNNGV. V lost 1 base and J lost 14, with 6 bases in between. The CDR3 covers 11 residues. Written as DNA, the CDR3 is TGTGCCAGCAGCTTAGGCCTGGCCCTCCACTTT. It is translated as CASSLGLALHF.

The V and J genes are TRBV11-1 and TRBJ2-7; the D gene is possibly TRBD1 (6 bases). V was trimmed by 5 bases and J by 0 bases, leaving 14 bases between them. This CDR3 comprises 15 residues. CDR1 and CDR2 from the germline V gene are SGHAT and FQDESV (reference sequence). The CDR3, as DNA: TGTGCCAGCAGCGCAAACACAGGGCCCTCCTACGAGCAGTACTTC. It encodes CASSANTGPSYEQYF.

CDR3 amino acids: CASSIRDSNTGELFF. DNA of the CDR3: TGTGCCAGTAGTATCCGGGACTCGAACACCGGGGAGCTGTTTTTT. The gene calls are TRBV19 and TRBJ2-2; TRBD2 is a possible D gene (6 bases). The CDR3 sequence is 15 residues long. CDR1 LNHDA and CDR2 SQIVND come from the germline V gene (reference sequence). V was pared by 3 bases and J by 0 bases, with 8 bases between.

In the case of this clonotype: Sequence at one end of the junction differs from germline and may be a read error. V usage is TRBV6-2 or TRBV6-3 and J usage is TRBJ2-7; D is unclear. The CDR3 runs to 12 residues. Germline-derived CDR1 and CDR2 are MNHEY and SVGEGT. The CDR3 nucleotides read TGTGCCAGCGGGTCGAGCTCCTACGAGCAGTGCTTC. It is translated as CASGSSSYEQCF.

Note on this clonotype: A much larger clone is a single base away; this may be a read error. The genes are TRBV5-1 and TRBJ1-4; D uncertain. Trimming shortened V by 0 bases and J by 5 bases, and 14 bases separated the two germline ends. There are 16 residues in the CDR3. Germline V gives CDR1 SGHRS, CDR2 YFSETQ. The CDR3 bases are TGCGCCAGCAGCTTGGATGGGAAGGAGGTCAATGAAAAACTGTTTTTT. This encodes CASSLDGKEVNEKLFF.

The chain links TRBV7-2 to TRBJ1-1; D gene unclear. Germline-derived CDR1 and CDR2 are SGHTA and FQGNSA. V dropped 1 base and J dropped 5 bases, with 14 bases sitting between them. CDR3 length: 15 residues. The chain's CDR3 is CASSLGFRSPTEAFF. The CDR3 DNA reads TGTGCCAGCAGCTTAGGGTTTAGATCTCCTACTGAAGCTTTCTTT.

This clonotype was seen a few times. The chain employs TRBV20-1 and TRBJ1-2; 7 bases match TRBD1. V trimming: 6 bases; J trimming: 6 bases; junction bases outside the gene matches: 7. From germline, CDR1 is DFQATT and CDR2 SNEGSKA (reference sequence). The CDR3 sequence is 12 residues long. The CDR3 coding sequence is TGCAGTGCCCCGTATGGACAGGATGGCTACACCTTC. It is translated as CSAPYGQDGYTF.

Ten or more counts support this clonotype. The CDR3 DNA reads TGCAGTGCTAGAGCCCACCCTGGTCGACTAGCGGAAGAGACCCAGTACTTC. Protein sequence: CSARAHPGRLAEETQYF. The J gene is TRBJ2-5, the V gene TRBV20-1, with 9 bases matching TRBD2. This CDR3 is 17 amino acids long. J was trimmed by 3 bases and V by 1 base; bases with no gene match: 12. Germline V gene sequence: CDR1 DFQATT, CDR2 SNEGSKA (reference sequence).

This rearrangement joins TRBV11-2 to TRBJ1-1; 9 nucleotides align to TRBD1. Germline assignment: CDR1 SGHAT and CDR2 FQNNGV. Trimming at V came to 5 bases and at J to 6 bases, leaving 10 bases not matched to a gene. The CDR3 contains 15 residues. In DNA form, the CDR3 reads TGTGCCAGCAGCCGCACCACCACAGGGGGCCCTGAAGCTTTCTTT. This sequence encodes CASSRTTTGGPEAFF. The full variable domain, in which reference TRBV11-2 and TRBJ1-1 provide the parts outside the CDR3, is EAGVAQSPRYKIIEKRQSVAFWCNPISGHATLYWYQQILGQGPKLLIQFQNNGVVDDSQLPKDRFSAERLKGVDSTLKIQPAKLEDSAVYLCASSRTTTGGPEAFFGQGTRLTVV.

This clonotype was counted at least ten times. V and J are TRBV7-9 and TRBJ2-4; no clear D. Germline CDR1 SEHNR, CDR2 FQNEAQ (reference sequence). This CDR3 is 14 amino acids long. The V and J ends lost 5 bases and 8 bases respectively, with 16 bases between them. The CDR3 DNA reads as TGTGCCAGCAGCACACCAAATAATTGGGACATTCAGTACTTC. Amino acids: CASSTPNNWDIQYF. The full variable domain, completed using reference TRBV7-9 and TRBJ2-4, is DTGVSQNPRHKITKRGQNVTFRCDPISEHNRLYWYRQTLGQGPEFLTYFQNEAQLEKSRLLSDRFSAERPKGSFSTLEIQRTEQGDSAMYLCASSTPNNWDIQYFGAGTRLSVL.

This clonotype was seen repeatedly, ten times or more. The V and J genes are TRBV27 and TRBJ2-7; TRBD2 matches at 7 bases. Trimming took 4 bases from V and 2 from J; bases not matched to a gene: 5. Germline V gives CDR1 MNHEY, CDR2 SMNVEV (reference sequence). The CDR3 is made up of 14 amino acids. The CDR3 DNA follows: TGTGCCAGCAGTTACGGCGGGGGTCCCTACGAGCAGTACTTC. This sequence encodes CASSYGGGPYEQYF.

The chain joins TRBV12-3 or TRBV12-4 to TRBJ1-2; D may be TRBD1 (6 bases). V lost 4 bases and J 2 bases, leaving 17 bases between the germline ends. The CDR3 loop spans 16 amino acids. CDR3: CASSSLFRGGNYGYTF. DNA of the CDR3: TGTGCCAGCAGTTCCCTTTTTAGAGGGGGAAACTATGGCTACACCTTC.

A remark on this clonotype: A much larger clone lies one base from this, so it may be a read error. The gene calls are TRBV7-9 and TRBJ1-2; D possibly corresponds to TRBD1 (5 bases). CDR3 length: 17 amino acids. Deletions cut 4 bases from V and 2 bases from J, with 20 bases between. CDR1 is SEHNR, CDR2 FQNEAQ, per germline (reference sequence). The CDR3 loop reads CASSSSGHLALNYGYTF. For the CDR3, the DNA is TGTGCCAGCAGCTCCTCGGGGCATCTAGCACTCAACTATGGCTACACCTTC.

This clonotype was observed many times. V usage is TRBV5-1 and J usage is TRBJ2-3; the D is unclear. The germline V and J ends were trimmed by 2 bases and 2 bases, with 9 bases remaining between them. The V gene's germline CDR1 is SGHRS and CDR2 YFSETQ. The CDR3 is 14 residues long. CDR3 loop: CASSFSISTDTQYF. The CDR3 DNA reads as TGCGCCAGCAGCTTCTCCATATCCACAGATACGCAGTATTTT.

Concerning this clonotype: A read error may be the cause here, since a much bigger clone is one base away. The chain is built from TRBV6-1 and TRBJ1-2; the D gene is possibly TRBD1 (6 bases). This CDR3 has 12 residues. Germline CDR1 reads MNHNS; CDR2 reads SASEGT. The V end was cut by 8 bases, the J end by 7 bases, with 14 bases between. CDR3: CASRETGFGYTF. The CDR3 nucleotides are TGTGCCAGCCGGGAAACAGGGTTTGGCTACACCTTC.

The table lists this clonotype with many counts. J is TRBJ2-7 and V is TRBV7-9; D gene unclear. Looked up from germline, CDR1 is SEHNR and CDR2 is FQNEAQ (reference sequence). The CDR3 spans 14 residues. The V and J ends lost 4 bases and 3 bases respectively, with 13 bases between them. CDR3 bases: TGTGCCAGCAGCTCGGACCCTGCACGCTACGAGCAGTACTTC. Translation gives CASSSDPARYEQYF. Full variable domain (outside the CDR3, taken from reference TRBV7-9 and TRBJ2-7): DTGVSQNPRHKITKRGQNVTFRCDPISEHNRLYWYRQTLGQGPEFLTYFQNEAQLEKSRLLSDRFSAERPKGSFSTLEIQRTEQGDSAMYLCASSSDPARYEQYFGPGTRLTVT.

In its sample, this clonotype was seen many times. V is TRBV19 and J is TRBJ2-3; 10 nucleotides match TRBD2. Germline CDR1 reads LNHDA; CDR2 reads SQIVND (reference sequence). J lost 4 bases, V lost 3 bases, and 7 bases had no gene match. This CDR3 region has 16 residues. This CDR3 is CASSISAGGESDTQYF. The CDR3 DNA follows: TGTGCCAGTAGTATCTCAGCGGGGGGGGAATCAGATACGCAGTATTTT.

Many counts were recorded for this clonotype. The gene calls are TRBV7-9 and TRBJ1-1; no firm D call. The CDR3 is 17 amino acids. Trimming shortened V by 5 bases and J by 0 bases, and 19 bases separated the two germline ends. In germline, CDR1 is SEHNR, CDR2 FQNEAQ (reference sequence). The CDR3 loop reads CASSGTQDQMMNTEAFF. CDR3 DNA sequence: TGTGCCAGCAGCGGAACCCAAGACCAAATGATGAACACTGAAGCTTTCTTT.

The chain uses TRBV4-3 and TRBJ2-3; D might be TRBD2 (6 bases). Trimming took 0 bases from V and 6 from J, leaving 10 bases between them. The germline V gene encodes CDR1 LGHNA and CDR2 YSLEER. The CDR3 is 14 amino acids. CDR3 coding DNA: TGCGCCAGCAGCCAAGATTGCGGGGAGGATACGCAGTATTTT. It yields the protein CASSQDCGEDTQYF.

The table lists this clonotype with many counts. The J gene is TRBJ2-7, the V gene TRBV2; TRBD2 matches at 8 bases. Germline CDR1 reads SNHLY; CDR2 reads FYNNEI. V lost 5 bases to trimming and J lost 0 bases; unmatched junction nucleotides: 6. The CDR3 covers 15 residues. The chain's CDR3 is CASSTTSVSSYEQYF. CDR3 in DNA: TGTGCCAGCAGTACGACTAGCGTAAGCTCCTACGAGCAGTACTTC.

This clonotype was observed at least ten times. J is TRBJ2-3 and V is TRBV24-1, with 7 bases aligning to TRBD1. The J segment lost 2 bases and the V segment lost 1 base, leaving 2 bases of the junction unmatched. CDR3 length: 15 residues. CDR1 and CDR2 from the germline V gene are KGHDR and SFDVKD. The CDR3 bases are TGTGCCACCAGTGATTTAGGGGGCTTCACAGATACGCAGTATTTT. It encodes CATSDLGGFTDTQYF.

With respect to this clonotype: This may come from a read error, since a much larger clone is one base off. The chain combines TRBV12-3 or TRBV12-4 with TRBJ2-3, with D perhaps given as TRBD1 or TRBD2 (5 bases each). The length of the CDR3 is 15 residues. The CDR3 is CASSLVRGSTDMQYF. In DNA, the CDR3 is TGTGCCAGCAGTTTAGTCCGGGGTTCGACAGATATGCAGTATTTT.

For this clonotype: One junction end disagrees with the germline gene, perhaps due to a read error. This chain connects TRBV5-5 to TRBJ2-2, with a weak D call TRBD2 (6 bases). The CDR3 loop spans 20 amino acids. Germline V CDR1 and CDR2: SGHKS, YYEKEE (reference sequence). CDR3 bases: TGTGCCAGCAGCTTGGCCGGGCGGAGGGCAGGGATGAAGAAGGCCGGGGGGCTGTTTTTT. It specifies CASSLAGRRAGMKKAGGLFF. The full variable domain, with the rest looked up from reference TRBV5-5 and TRBJ2-2, is DAGVTQSPTHLIKTRGQQVTLRCSPISGHKSVSWYQQVLGQGPQFIFQYYEKEERGRGNFPDRFSARQFPNYSSELNVNALLLGDSALYLCASSLAGRRAGMKKAGGLFFGEGSRLTVL.

This clonotype showed up many times. CDR3 nucleotides: TGCAGTGCTAGAGTGGGACGGGGGCAGCCCCAGCATTTT. Amino acids: CSARVGRGQPQHF. The chain has TRBV20-1 and TRBJ1-5, with D possibly being TRBD1 (5 bases). Trimming took off 1 base at V and 7 bases at J, with 11 bases between the two ends. CDR1 is DFQATT and CDR2 is SNEGSKA in the germline V gene (reference sequence). This CDR3 comprises 13 residues.

A note on this clonotype: This may stem from a read error, because a much larger clone lies one nucleotide away. The genes are TRBV2 and TRBJ1-2; TRBD1 might be the D (5 bases). The CDR3 sequence is 14 residues long. The germline CDR1 and CDR2 sequences are SNHLY and FYNNEI. V was trimmed by 3 bases and J by 1 base, leaving 9 bases between them. CDR3 protein: CASSEDNFNYGYTF. The CDR3 bases are TGTGCCAGCAGTGAGGACAACTTTAACTATGGCTACACCTTC.